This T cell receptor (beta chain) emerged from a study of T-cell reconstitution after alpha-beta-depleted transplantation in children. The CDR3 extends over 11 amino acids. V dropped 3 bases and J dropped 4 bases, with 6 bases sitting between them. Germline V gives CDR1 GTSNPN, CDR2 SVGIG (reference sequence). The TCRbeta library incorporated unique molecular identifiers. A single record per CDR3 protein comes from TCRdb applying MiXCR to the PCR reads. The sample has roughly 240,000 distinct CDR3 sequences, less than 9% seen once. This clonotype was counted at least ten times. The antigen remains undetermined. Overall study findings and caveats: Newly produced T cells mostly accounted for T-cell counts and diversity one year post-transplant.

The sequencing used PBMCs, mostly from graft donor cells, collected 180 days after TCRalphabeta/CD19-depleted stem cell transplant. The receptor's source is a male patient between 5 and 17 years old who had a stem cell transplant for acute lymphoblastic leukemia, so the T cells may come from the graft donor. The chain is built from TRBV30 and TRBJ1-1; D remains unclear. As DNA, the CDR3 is TGTGCCTGGAGCCGTGGCACTGAAGCTTTCTTT. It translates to CAWSRGTEAFF.